This TCR beta chain stems from a study of blood T cell repertoires in COVID-19. The table came from immunoSEQ multiplex PCR; TCRdb's copy has only in-frame clones and leaves some out. In the table there are roughly 150,000 clones, about four fifths of which are singletons. Trimming at V came to 6 bases and at J to 6 bases, leaving 21 bases not matched to a gene. This CDR3 is built from 18 residues. Germline V lookup: CDR1 MDHEN, CDR2 SYDVKM. The TCR was taken from a woman of 80 years or more with COVID-19, enrolled during active disease. The rearrangement uses TRBV28 and TRBJ2-3, with 7 bases lining up with TRBD2. Sequences were obtained from peripheral blood. In nucleotides, the CDR3 is TGTGCCAGCAGCTCCCAGGGTGGAAGCGGGACCCGGCCGGATACGCAGTATTTT. Its protein is CASSSQGGSGTRPDTQYF. Drawing the rest from reference TRBV28 and TRBJ2-3, the complete variable domain is DVKVTQSSRYLVKRTGEKVFLECVQDMDHENMFWYRQDPGLGLRLIYFSYDVKMKEKGDIPEGYSVSREKKERFSLILESASTNQTSMYLCASSSQGGSGTRPDTQYFGPGTRLTVL.